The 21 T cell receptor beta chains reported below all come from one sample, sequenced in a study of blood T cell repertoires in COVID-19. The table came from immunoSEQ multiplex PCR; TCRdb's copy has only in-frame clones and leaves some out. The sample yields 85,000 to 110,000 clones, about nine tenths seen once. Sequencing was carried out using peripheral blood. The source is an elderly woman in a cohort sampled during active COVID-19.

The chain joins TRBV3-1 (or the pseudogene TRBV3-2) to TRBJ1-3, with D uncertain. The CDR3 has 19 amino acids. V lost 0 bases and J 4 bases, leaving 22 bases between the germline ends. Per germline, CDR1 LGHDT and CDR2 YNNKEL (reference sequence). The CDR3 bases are TGTGCCAGCAGCCAAGATAGTACGGGAAGTCTCGCGCAGGGAAACACCATATATTTT. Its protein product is CASSQDSTGSLAQGNTIYF.

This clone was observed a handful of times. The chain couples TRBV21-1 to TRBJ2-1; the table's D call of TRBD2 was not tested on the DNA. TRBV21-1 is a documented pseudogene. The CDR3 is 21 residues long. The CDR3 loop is CASSIRAGDTGPLSSYNEQFF. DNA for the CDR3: TGTGCCAGCAGCATTAGGGCGGGGGACACCGGTCCTCTCAGCTCCTACAATGAGCAGTTCTTC.

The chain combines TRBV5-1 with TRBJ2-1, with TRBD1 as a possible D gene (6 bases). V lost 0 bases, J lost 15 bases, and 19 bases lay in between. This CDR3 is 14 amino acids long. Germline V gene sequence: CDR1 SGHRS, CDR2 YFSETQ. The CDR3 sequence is CASSLDMESTGRFF. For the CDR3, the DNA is TGCGCCAGCAGCTTGGATATGGAAAGCACAGGGAGGTTCTTC.

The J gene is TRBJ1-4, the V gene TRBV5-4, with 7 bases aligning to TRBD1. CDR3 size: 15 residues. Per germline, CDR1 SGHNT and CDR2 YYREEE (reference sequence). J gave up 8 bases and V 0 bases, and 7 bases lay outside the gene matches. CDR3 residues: CASSLDQGVYEKLFF. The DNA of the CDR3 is TGTGCCAGCAGCTTGGACCAGGGGGTATACGAAAAACTGTTTTTT.

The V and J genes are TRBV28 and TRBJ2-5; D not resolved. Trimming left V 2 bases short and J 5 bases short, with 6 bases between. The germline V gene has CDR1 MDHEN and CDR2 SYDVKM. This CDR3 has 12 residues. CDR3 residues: CASSLTRETQYF. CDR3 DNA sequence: TGTGCCAGCAGTTTAACTCGGGAGACCCAGTACTTC.

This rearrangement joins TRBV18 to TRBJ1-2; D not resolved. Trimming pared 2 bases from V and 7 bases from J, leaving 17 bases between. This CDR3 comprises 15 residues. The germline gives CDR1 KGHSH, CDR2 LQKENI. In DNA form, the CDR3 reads TGTGCCAGCTCACCAGGGCAGCAGCTTGAAGGTGGCTACACCTTC. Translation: CASSPGQQLEGGYTF.

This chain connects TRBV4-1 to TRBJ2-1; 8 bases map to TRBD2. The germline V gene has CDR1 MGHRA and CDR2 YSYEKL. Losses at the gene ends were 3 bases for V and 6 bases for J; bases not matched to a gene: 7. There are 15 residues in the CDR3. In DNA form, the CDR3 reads TGCGCCAGCAGCCAGTTACAGCGGGGGCGCAATGAGCAGTTCTTC. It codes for CASSQLQRGRNEQFF.

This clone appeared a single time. CDR3 in amino acids: CASSQETLGQGYGYTF. In DNA, the CDR3 is TGTGCCAGCAGCCAAGAGACCTTGGGGCAGGGCTATGGCTACACCTTC. The rearrangement uses TRBV3-1 (or the pseudogene TRBV3-2) and TRBJ1-2, with D perhaps matching TRBD1 (5 bases). V gave up 0 bases and J gave up 4 bases, with 15 bases separating them. This CDR3 region has 16 residues. Germline-derived CDR1 and CDR2 are LGHDT and YNNKEL (reference sequence).

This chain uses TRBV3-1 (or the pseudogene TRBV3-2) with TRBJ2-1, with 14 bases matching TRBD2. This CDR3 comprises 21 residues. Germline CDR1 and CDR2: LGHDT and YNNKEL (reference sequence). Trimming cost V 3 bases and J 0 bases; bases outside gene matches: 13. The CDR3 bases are TGTGCCAGCAGCCACCCTTGGGGTGGACTAGCGGGAGGCCTCTCCTACAATGAGCAGTTCTTC. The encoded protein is CASSHPWGGLAGGLSYNEQFF.

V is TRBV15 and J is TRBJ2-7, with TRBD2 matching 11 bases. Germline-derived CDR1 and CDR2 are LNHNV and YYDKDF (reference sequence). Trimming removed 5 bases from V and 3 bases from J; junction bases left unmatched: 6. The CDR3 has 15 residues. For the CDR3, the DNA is TGTGCCACCAGCCCGGGACTAGCGGAGAACTACGAGCAGTACTTC. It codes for CATSPGLAENYEQYF.

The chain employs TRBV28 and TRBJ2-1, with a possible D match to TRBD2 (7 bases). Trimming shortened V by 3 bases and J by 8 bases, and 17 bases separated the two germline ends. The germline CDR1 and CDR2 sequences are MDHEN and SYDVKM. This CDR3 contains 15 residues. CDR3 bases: TGTGCCAGCAGTTTCTGGGGGGGCCTTCTCGATGAGCAGTTCTTC. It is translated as CASSFWGGLLDEQFF.

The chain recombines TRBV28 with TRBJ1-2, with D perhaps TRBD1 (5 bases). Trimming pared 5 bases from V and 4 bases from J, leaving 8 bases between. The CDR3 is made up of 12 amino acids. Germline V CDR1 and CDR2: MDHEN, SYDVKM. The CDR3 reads CASSLGGYGYTF. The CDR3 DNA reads TGTGCCAGCAGTCTGGGGGGCTATGGCTACACCTTC.

DNA for the CDR3: TGCGCCAGCAGCTTCGGTCGGAACACTGAAGCTTTCTTT. Amino acids: CASSFGRNTEAFF. V and J are TRBV5-1 and TRBJ1-1; no clear D gene. From germline, CDR1 is SGHRS and CDR2 YFSETQ. The CDR3 sequence is 13 residues long. V gave up 2 bases and J gave up 1 base, with 6 bases separating them.

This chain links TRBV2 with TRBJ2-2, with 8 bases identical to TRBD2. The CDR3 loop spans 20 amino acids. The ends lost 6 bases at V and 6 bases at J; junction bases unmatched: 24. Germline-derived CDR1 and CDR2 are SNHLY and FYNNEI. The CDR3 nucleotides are TGTGCCAGCAGGGGGTTCGGGGGCGCACTTTCCGGGAGGGGCGCCGGGGAGCTGTTTTTT. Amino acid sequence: CASRGFGGALSGRGAGELFF.

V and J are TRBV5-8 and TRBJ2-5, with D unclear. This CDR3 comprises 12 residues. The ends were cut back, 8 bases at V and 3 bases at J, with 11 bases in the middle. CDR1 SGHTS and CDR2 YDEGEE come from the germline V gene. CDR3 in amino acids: CARISEKETQYF. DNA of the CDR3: TGTGCCAGGATTAGTGAAAAAGAGACCCAGTACTTC.

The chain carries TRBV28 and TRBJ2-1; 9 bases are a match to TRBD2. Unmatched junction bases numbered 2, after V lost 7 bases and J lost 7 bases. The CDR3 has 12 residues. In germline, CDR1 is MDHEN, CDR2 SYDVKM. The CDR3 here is CASITSGNEQFF. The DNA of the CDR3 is TGTGCCAGCATAACTAGCGGGAATGAGCAGTTCTTC.

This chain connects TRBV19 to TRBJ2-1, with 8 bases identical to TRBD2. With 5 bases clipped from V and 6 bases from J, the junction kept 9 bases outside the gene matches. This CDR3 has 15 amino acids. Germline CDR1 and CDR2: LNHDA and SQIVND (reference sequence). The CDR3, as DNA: TGTGCCAGTAGTGAAAACGGACTAGCATCCAATGAGCAGTTCTTC. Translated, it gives CASSENGLASNEQFF.

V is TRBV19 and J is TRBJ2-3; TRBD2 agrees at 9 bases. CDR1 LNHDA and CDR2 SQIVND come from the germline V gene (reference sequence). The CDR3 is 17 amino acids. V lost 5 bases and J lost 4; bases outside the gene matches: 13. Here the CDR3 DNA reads TGTGCCAGTAGTCCTAGCCTCTGGCGGGGGGGCCCAGATACGCAGTATTTT. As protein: CASSPSLWRGGPDTQYF.

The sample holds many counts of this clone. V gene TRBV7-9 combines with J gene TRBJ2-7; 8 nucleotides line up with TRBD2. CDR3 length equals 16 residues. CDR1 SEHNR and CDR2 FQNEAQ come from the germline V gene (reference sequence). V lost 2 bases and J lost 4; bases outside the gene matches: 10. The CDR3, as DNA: TGTGCCAGCAGCTTAACAGATAGCGGGGCCTTATACGAGCAGTACTTC. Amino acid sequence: CASSLTDSGALYEQYF.

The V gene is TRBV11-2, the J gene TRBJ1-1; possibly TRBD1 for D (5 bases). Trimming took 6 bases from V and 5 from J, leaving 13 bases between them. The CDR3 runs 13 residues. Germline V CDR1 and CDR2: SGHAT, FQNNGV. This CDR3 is CASSLQVRTEAFF. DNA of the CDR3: TGTGCCAGCAGTTTACAGGTTCGTACTGAAGCTTTCTTT.

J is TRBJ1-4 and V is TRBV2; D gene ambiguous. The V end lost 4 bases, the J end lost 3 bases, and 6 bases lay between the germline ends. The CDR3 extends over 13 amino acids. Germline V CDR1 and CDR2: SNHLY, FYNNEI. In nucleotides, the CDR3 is TGTGCCAGCAGTGTAACAGCTAATGAAAAACTGTTTTTT. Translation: CASSVTANEKLFF.